The 12 T cell receptor beta chains below come from one sample, sequenced in a study of T cells in Graves' hyperthyroidism and ophthalmopathy. RNA transcripts gave rise to amplified TCR beta CDR3 regions. First-round RT-PCR of the TCR CDR3 relied on the HTBI primer set. Each CDR3 protein is one row after TCRdb ran MiXCR on the multiplex PCR reads. The table records 100,000 to 140,000 distinct CDR3 sequences, approximately 15% of them present only once. Sequences were obtained from blood. These receptors came from a woman aged 50 to 60 with Graves' hyperthyroidism.

This clonotype was recorded many times. The chain couples TRBV7-2 to TRBJ2-3; no clear D. Germline lookup yields CDR1 SGHTA and CDR2 FQGNSA. Trimming left V 4 bases short and J 2 bases short, with 13 bases between. The CDR3 is 15 residues long. The CDR3, as DNA: TGTGCCAGCAGCTGGGGTCCGGGCCACACAGATACGCAGTATTTT. It encodes CASSWGPGHTDTQYF. Variable domain in full (rest from reference TRBV7-2 and TRBJ2-3): GAGVSQSPSNKVTEKGKDVELRCDPISGHTALYWYRQSLGQGLEFLIYFQGNSAPDKSGLPSDRFSAERTGGSVSTLTIQRTQQEDSAVYLCASSWGPGHTDTQYFGPGTRLTVL.

At least ten counts were recorded for this clonotype. The chain joins TRBV12-3 or TRBV12-4 to TRBJ1-1, with 7 bases aligning to TRBD1. V lost 7 bases and J lost 3; bases outside the gene matches: 11. This CDR3 region has 15 residues. In DNA form, the CDR3 reads TGTGCCAGCAATACAGGGGAAAGGCGGGACACTGAAGCTTTCTTT. This translates into CASNTGERRDTEAFF.

This clonotype was seen many times. This chain links TRBV5-1 with TRBJ2-7, with D unresolved. Germline CDR1 is SGHRS and CDR2 is YFSETQ. Trimming took 1 base from V and 2 from J, leaving 7 bases between them. This CDR3 has 13 amino acids. The CDR3 here is CASSLPLPYEQYF. CDR3 in DNA: TGCGCCAGCAGCTTGCCTCTACCCTACGAGCAGTACTTC.

In its sample, this clonotype was seen many times. The V and J genes are TRBV10-3 and TRBJ2-3; D is tentatively TRBD1 or TRBD2 (7 bases each). There are 13 residues in the CDR3. Germline-derived CDR1 and CDR2 are ENHRY and SYGVKD. The CDR3 DNA is TGTGCGGCCGGGGGGACAGACACAGATACGCAGTATTTT. Protein sequence: CAAGGTDTDTQYF.

This clonotype was observed at least ten times. The chain employs TRBV11-2 and TRBJ1-5; D gene ambiguous. This CDR3 is 12 amino acids long. CDR1 SGHAT and CDR2 FQNNGV come from the germline V gene. Trimming removed 3 bases at V and 6 bases at J, with 6 bases between. CDR3 coding DNA: TGTGCCAGCAGCTTGGGTGCTCAGCCCCAGCATTTT. This encodes CASSLGAQPQHF.

This clonotype was counted many times. The V and J genes are TRBV20-1 and TRBJ2-1, with 14 positions matching TRBD2. V dropped 6 bases and J dropped 9; count of bases not matched to a gene: 13. CDR3 size: 16 residues. Germline CDR1 reads DFQATT; CDR2 reads SNEGSKA (reference sequence). In DNA, the CDR3 is TGCAGTGCCGACGGTTTTGGACTAGCGGGGGGCGGTGAGCAGTTCTTC. Protein: CSADGFGLAGGGEQFF.

This clonotype has at least ten counts. The J gene is TRBJ2-7, the V gene TRBV5-1, with 7 bases aligning to TRBD2. This CDR3 has 13 residues. Germline lookup yields CDR1 SGHRS and CDR2 YFSETQ. The V gene end was trimmed by 5 bases and the J gene end by 1 base; junction bases not matched to a gene: 3. The CDR3 loop reads CASRRETSYEQYV. CDR3 in DNA: TGCGCCAGCAGGCGGGAGACGTCCTACGAGCAGTACGTC.

This clonotype was counted many times. The chain carries TRBV9 and TRBJ2-1; the match to TRBD2 covers 10 bases. V lost 1 base, J lost 6 bases, and 7 bases stayed unmatched. The CDR3 runs 16 residues. CDR1 is SGDLS and CDR2 is YYNGEE in the germline V gene. In DNA form, the CDR3 reads TGTGCCAGCAGCGTATTCGGGACTAGCGATTCCAATGAGCAGTTCTTC. It specifies CASSVFGTSDSNEQFF.

In its sample, this clonotype was seen many times. The chain is built from TRBV20-1 and TRBJ1-5, with unresolved D. The CDR3 covers 11 residues. Trimming pared 5 bases from V and 4 bases from J, leaving 6 bases between. The germline V gene has CDR1 DFQATT and CDR2 SNEGSKA (reference sequence). As DNA, the CDR3 is TGCAGTGCTGGTGAGAATCAGCCCCAGCATTTT. It encodes CSAGENQPQHF.

A few counts support this clonotype. V and J are TRBV7-2 and TRBJ2-7; perhaps TRBD1 as D (5 bases). V lost 1 base to trimming and J lost 5 bases, with 9 bases between them. Germline V CDR1 and CDR2: SGHTA, FQGNSA. The length of the CDR3 is 13 residues. Written as DNA, the CDR3 is TGTGCCAGCAGCTTAGTACAAGGGGACGAGCAGTACTTC. It codes for CASSLVQGDEQYF.

With respect to this clonotype: This sequence may be a read error, since a much larger clone differs from it by one base. This chain joins TRBV29-1 and TRBJ2-7; no reliable D call. Germline V gene sequence: CDR1 SQVTM, CDR2 ANQGSEA. CDR3 length: 12 residues. The V gene lost 3 bases and the J gene lost 6 bases, with 12 bases spanning the gap. In nucleotides, the CDR3 is TGCAGCGTTGAGGCGGACGATCGCGAGCAGTACTTC. Its translation is CSVEADDREQYF.

This clonotype occurred many times. The rearrangement joins TRBV11-2 to TRBJ2-1; 7 bases align to TRBD2. The germline CDR1 and CDR2 sequences are SGHAT and FQNNGV. The CDR3 sequence is 15 residues long. After removal of 3 bases from V and 6 bases from J, the junction contained 8 bases not matched to a gene. The CDR3 coding sequence is TGTGCCAGCAGCTTCGGAGCGGGGAGGGTCAATGAGCAGTTCTTC. Protein: CASSFGAGRVNEQFF.